The sequence of this T cell receptor (beta chain) was determined in a study of blood T cell repertoires in COVID-19. Study-wide background: The cDNA or gDNA used as material had been derived from T cells, B-cell-depleted T cells, or PBMCs.

The CDR3 sequence is 15 residues long. Looked up from germline, CDR1 is SGHTA and CDR2 is FQGTGA. Trimming stripped 1 base from V and 7 bases from J, with 16 bases between. Residents of around 24 US areas, aged roughly 18 to 89 years, made up the participants. Participants were placed into cohorts based on the clinical history they reported. In the authors' methods: For nucleated cells, counts were estimated from reference gene primer amplification. Clones were read by immunoSEQ multiplex PCR, and TCRdb kept only the in-frame ones, dropping some. That table gives V, J and clone size, and the DNA gave D and trimming. The sample lists 310,000 or so clones; approximately 89% were seen once. This clone was seen only once.

The chain uses TRBV7-3 and TRBJ2-5; TRBD2 is a possible D gene (6 bases). Sequenced input: PBMCs or T cells enriched from blood (not recorded which). The source is a middle-aged woman who had recovered from COVID-19. The CDR3: CASSLNGGGIGTQYF. CDR3 sequence (DNA): TGTGCCAGCAGCTTAAATGGTGGGGGGATTGGGACCCAGTACTTC.